The 24 T cell receptor beta chains presented below share a single source sample, sequenced in a study of blood T cells in healthy people across ages. A sample-barcoded 5' primer and a J-beta primer mix were used in a second PCR of roughly 6 to 11 cycles. MiXCR, applied by TCRdb to the 5' RACE reads, yields one record per CDR3 protein. The sample contains roughly 1 million distinct CDR3 sequences, approximately 25% of which appear only once. The data also belong to a second study, concerning T cells of mothers and their children.

Sequencing used blood. These receptors all come from a girl aged 2-9 years in good health.

The genes are TRBV12-3 or TRBV12-4 and TRBJ1-1; no clear D. The CDR3 spans 12 residues. Trimming removed 2 bases at V and 6 bases at J, with 7 bases between. In nucleotides, the CDR3 is TGTGCCAGCAGTTTACTGGCCCCTGAAGCTTTCTTT. It translates to CASSLLAPEAFF.

V is TRBV10-3 and J is TRBJ2-5; D may be TRBD1 (5 bases). The CDR3 is made up of 14 amino acids. V was cut by 3 bases and J by 2 bases, with 10 bases left in between. CDR1 and CDR2 from the germline V gene are ENHRY and SYGVKD. The CDR3 loop is CAISDGAEQETQYF. The DNA of the CDR3 is TGTGCCATCAGTGATGGGGCGGAGCAAGAGACCCAGTACTTC.

This clonotype was observed a handful of times. V and J are TRBV20-1 and TRBJ1-5, with unresolved D. The CDR3 covers 12 residues. The germline V and J ends were trimmed by 5 bases and 5 bases, with 10 bases remaining between them. CDR1 DFQATT and CDR2 SNEGSKA come from the germline V gene (reference sequence). CDR3 region: CSAGDRDQPQHF. The DNA of the CDR3 is TGCAGTGCTGGGGATAGAGATCAGCCCCAGCATTTT.

The chain couples TRBV5-1 to TRBJ2-1; D possibly corresponds to TRBD1 (5 bases). The last part of the DNA fits TRBJ2-5 better; the J call may be wrong. The CDR3 consists of 14 residues. Germline CDR1 SGHRS, CDR2 YFSETQ. The CDR3 nucleotides read TGCGCCAGCAGCGGTTCAGGGATGCAAGAGACCCAGTACTTC. Translation: CASSGSGMQETQYF.

This clonotype was seen more than once but under ten times. The chain combines TRBV11-2 with TRBJ1-1, with 8 bases identical to TRBD1. The V gene's germline CDR1 is SGHAT and CDR2 FQNNGV. V lost 4 bases, J lost 3 bases, and 16 bases stayed unmatched. The CDR3 consists of 18 residues. The CDR3 DNA follows: TGTGCCAGCAGCTCGGGGACAGGAATCTACGGGGGCGACACTGAAGCTTTCTTT. The encoded protein is CASSSGTGIYGGDTEAFF.

V gene TRBV7-9 combines with J gene TRBJ2-5; 16 nucleotides line up with TRBD2. Germline CDR1 SEHNR, CDR2 FQNEAQ (reference sequence). Trimming cost V 5 bases and J 0 bases; bases outside gene matches: 15. The CDR3 is made up of 21 amino acids. CDR3 region: CASSPLGLAGGPRRDQETQYF. CDR3 nucleotide sequence: TGTGCCAGCAGCCCCCTGGGACTAGCGGGAGGGCCAAGGAGAGACCAAGAGACCCAGTACTTC.

This clonotype was picked up a small number of times. The CDR3 region is CASSSGGAGHSSYEQYF. CDR3 DNA sequence: TGTGCCAGCAGTTCCGGGGGAGCGGGCCACAGCTCCTACGAGCAGTACTTC. The chain links TRBV28 to TRBJ2-7; tentatively, D is TRBD2 (6 bases). Trimming cost V 4 bases and J 0 bases, with 19 bases left between them. The CDR3 is 17 amino acids. The germline V gene encodes CDR1 MDHEN and CDR2 SYDVKM.

This clonotype was detected a few times. The chain uses TRBV6-1 and TRBJ2-7; D possibly corresponds to TRBD1 (6 bases). Germline lookup yields CDR1 MNHNS and CDR2 SASEGT. V was pared by 6 bases and J by 3 bases, with 9 bases between. The CDR3 runs to 12 residues. The CDR3 loop is CASRPTGYEQYF. CDR3 nucleotide sequence: TGTGCCAGCAGACCGACAGGCTACGAGCAGTACTTC.

This clonotype turned up a few times. This rearrangement joins TRBV7-9 to TRBJ2-5; no firm D call. This CDR3 has 16 residues. CDR1 and CDR2 from the germline V gene are SEHNR and FQNEAQ (reference sequence). Trimming stripped 5 bases from V and 4 bases from J, with 20 bases between. In nucleotides, the CDR3 is TGTGCCAGCAGCCCTTCTACTGCAGGCCGGTCAGAGACCCAGTACTTC. Translating gives CASSPSTAGRSETQYF.

This clonotype turned up a few times. The chain combines TRBV12-3 or TRBV12-4 with TRBJ2-3, with 9 bases matching TRBD2. Trimming took 3 bases from V and 1 from J; bases not matched to a gene: 5. The CDR3 covers 16 residues. CDR3 amino acids: CASSFDSGGGTDTQYF. CDR3 DNA: TGTGCCAGCAGTTTTGATAGCGGGGGCGGCACAGATACGCAGTATTTT.

The chain has TRBV28 and TRBJ2-1; 8 bases map to TRBD2. The CDR3 covers 16 residues. Germline V gene data show CDR1 as MDHEN and CDR2 as SYDVKM. The trim removed 3 bases at V and 4 bases at J, leaving 8 bases unmatched. This chain's CDR3 is CASSFQRESIYNEQFF. The DNA of the CDR3 is TGTGCCAGCAGTTTCCAGCGGGAGTCGATTTACAATGAGCAGTTCTTC.

V and J are TRBV11-1 and TRBJ2-7; 8 positions match TRBD2. The CDR3 runs 14 residues. V dropped 5 bases and J dropped 2; count of bases not matched to a gene: 5. The germline gives CDR1 SGHAT, CDR2 FQDESV (reference sequence). The CDR3 DNA sequence: TGTGCCAGCAGCCCGGGGGGGACCACCTACGAGCAGTACTTC. Its protein product is CASSPGGTTYEQYF.

The rearrangement links TRBV12-3 or TRBV12-4 to TRBJ2-1; D perhaps matches TRBD2 (6 bases). The CDR3 runs 13 residues. V shed 3 bases and J shed 8 bases, with 11 bases lying between them. The CDR3 DNA reads as TGTGCCAGCAGTTTGGGCAGGGAGGATGAGCAGTTCTTC. Translating it yields CASSLGREDEQFF.

This clonotype showed up just a few times. The V call is TRBV15, the J call TRBJ2-5; D call uncertain. The CDR3 has 15 amino acids. V lost 0 bases, J lost 5 bases, and 13 bases lay in between. CDR1 is LNHNV, CDR2 YYDKDF, per germline (reference sequence). CDR3: CATSRDDKVWETQYF. The DNA of the CDR3 is TGTGCCACCAGCAGAGACGATAAAGTGTGGGAGACCCAGTACTTC.

This clonotype was seen more than once but under ten times. J is TRBJ2-1 and V is TRBV5-4; 9 bases map to TRBD1. The J call may be in error: the DNA end matches TRBJ2-5 better. Germline values: CDR1 SGHNT, CDR2 YYREEE (reference sequence). This CDR3 has 14 residues. This CDR3 reads CASSLEDRGETQYF. Here the CDR3 DNA reads TGTGCCAGCAGCTTGGAAGACAGGGGGGAGACCCAGTACTTC.

The chain employs TRBV7-2 and TRBJ2-1, with 7 bases identical to TRBD2. The CDR3 is made up of 16 amino acids. Germline-derived CDR1 and CDR2 are SGHTA and FQGNSA. V trimming: 3 bases; J trimming: 5 bases; junction bases outside the gene matches: 10. CDR3 nucleotides: TGTGCCAGCAGCTTCATAAGGACTAGATTTAACAATGAGCAGTTCTTC. Residues: CASSFIRTRFNNEQFF.

This clonotype was found a few times. The genes are TRBV5-6 and TRBJ2-3; D possibly corresponds to TRBD2 (5 bases). Trimming took off 2 bases at V and 11 bases at J, with 12 bases between the two ends. This CDR3 is 12 amino acids long. Germline values: CDR1 SGHDT, CDR2 YYEEEE. The CDR3: CASSFGPEEQYF. CDR3 nucleotides: TGTGCCAGCAGCTTCGGGCCGGAGGAGCAGTATTTT. The variable domain in full, with the rest retrieved from reference TRBV5-6 and TRBJ2-3, is DAGVTQSPTHLIKTRGQQVTLRCSPKSGHDTVSWYQQALGQGPQFIFQYYEEEERQRGNFPDRFSGHQFPNYSSELNVNALLLGDSALYLCASSFGPEEQYFGPGTRLTVL.

The table lists this clonotype with a few counts. CDR3: CASSENWRRGAETQYF. The CDR3 nucleotides read TGTGCCAGCAGTGAAAATTGGCGTCGGGGGGCAGAGACCCAGTACTTC. The chain couples TRBV2 to TRBJ2-5; a possible D gene is TRBD2 (7 bases). There are 16 residues in the CDR3. Deletions cut 2 bases from V and 4 bases from J, with 17 bases between. Germline values: CDR1 SNHLY, CDR2 FYNNEI.

This clonotype was seen a handful of times. This chain connects TRBV3-1 to TRBJ2-5; maybe TRBD2 (7 bases). Gene TRBJ2-7 matches the end of the DNA better, so the J call may be wrong. The CDR3 totals 16 residues. The germline V gene has CDR1 LGHDT and CDR2 YNNKEL (reference sequence). The CDR3, as DNA: TGTGCCAGCAGCCCCCGGGGGGCAGCGGCTTTGTACGAGCAGTACTTC. Its translation is CASSPRGAAALYEQYF.

This clonotype occurred a few times. The chain employs TRBV3-1 and TRBJ2-3, with no clear D. Trimming left V 4 bases short and J 4 bases short, with 6 bases between. The CDR3 contains 12 residues. Germline CDR1 reads LGHDT; CDR2 reads YNNKEL (reference sequence). The CDR3 reads CASSPRSDTQYF. DNA of the CDR3: TGTGCCAGCAGCCCACGGTCAGATACGCAGTATTTT.

This clonotype showed up just a few times. The chain combines TRBV20-1 with TRBJ2-5, with D perhaps matching TRBD2 (5 bases). Per germline, CDR1 DFQATT and CDR2 SNEGSKA (reference sequence). This CDR3 comprises 10 residues. The V gene lost 4 bases and the J gene lost 7 bases, with 7 bases spanning the gap. Here the CDR3 DNA reads TGCAGTGCTACCCGGGGGACCCAGTACTTC. Residues: CSATRGTQYF.

This clonotype was counted only a few times. The CDR3 nucleotides are TGCAGCGTTGAAATTTGGGACAGGGCCGACAATGAGCAGTTCTTC. Protein product: CSVEIWDRADNEQFF. This chain joins TRBV29-1 and TRBJ2-1; TRBD1 matches 9 bases. The J segment lost 5 bases and the V segment lost 2 bases, leaving 7 bases of the junction unmatched. Germline CDR1 and CDR2: SQVTM and ANQGSEA. The CDR3 contains 15 residues.

This clonotype was picked up a small number of times. The rearrangement joins TRBV14 to TRBJ2-5; perhaps TRBD2 as D (5 bases). The last part of the DNA fits TRBJ2-7 better; the J call may be wrong. The CDR3 sequence is 14 residues long. Germline loops: CDR1 SGHDN, CDR2 FVKESK. The CDR3 loop reads CASSQGSMGDEQYF. Written as DNA, the CDR3 is TGTGCCAGCAGCCAAGGTTCTATGGGAGACGAGCAGTACTTC.

The J gene is TRBJ2-3, the V gene TRBV11-2; either TRBD1 or TRBD2 may fit D (5 bases each). Germline CDR1 reads SGHAT; CDR2 reads FQNNGV. There are 15 residues in the CDR3. V dropped 5 bases and J dropped 1 base, with 13 bases sitting between them. The CDR3 region is CASSTWGSRTDTQYF. CDR3 bases: TGTGCCAGCAGCACCTGGGGGTCTCGCACAGATACGCAGTATTTT. The complete variable domain, with remaining parts taken from reference TRBV11-2 and TRBJ2-3, reads EAGVAQSPRYKIIEKRQSVAFWCNPISGHATLYWYQQILGQGPKLLIQFQNNGVVDDSQLPKDRFSAERLKGVDSTLKIQPAKLEDSAVYLCASSTWGSRTDTQYFGPGTRLTVL.